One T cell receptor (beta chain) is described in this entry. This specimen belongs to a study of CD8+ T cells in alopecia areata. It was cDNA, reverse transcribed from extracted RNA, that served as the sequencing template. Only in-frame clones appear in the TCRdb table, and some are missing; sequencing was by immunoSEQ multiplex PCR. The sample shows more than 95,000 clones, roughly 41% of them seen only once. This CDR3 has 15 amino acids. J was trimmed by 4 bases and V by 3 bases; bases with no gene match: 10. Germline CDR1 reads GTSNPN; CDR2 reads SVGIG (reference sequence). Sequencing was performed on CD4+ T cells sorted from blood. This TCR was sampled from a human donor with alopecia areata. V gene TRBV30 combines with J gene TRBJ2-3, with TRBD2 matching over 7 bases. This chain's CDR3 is CAWRPLARIADTQYF. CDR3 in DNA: TGTGCCTGGAGGCCACTAGCGAGGATTGCAGATACGCAGTATTTT.